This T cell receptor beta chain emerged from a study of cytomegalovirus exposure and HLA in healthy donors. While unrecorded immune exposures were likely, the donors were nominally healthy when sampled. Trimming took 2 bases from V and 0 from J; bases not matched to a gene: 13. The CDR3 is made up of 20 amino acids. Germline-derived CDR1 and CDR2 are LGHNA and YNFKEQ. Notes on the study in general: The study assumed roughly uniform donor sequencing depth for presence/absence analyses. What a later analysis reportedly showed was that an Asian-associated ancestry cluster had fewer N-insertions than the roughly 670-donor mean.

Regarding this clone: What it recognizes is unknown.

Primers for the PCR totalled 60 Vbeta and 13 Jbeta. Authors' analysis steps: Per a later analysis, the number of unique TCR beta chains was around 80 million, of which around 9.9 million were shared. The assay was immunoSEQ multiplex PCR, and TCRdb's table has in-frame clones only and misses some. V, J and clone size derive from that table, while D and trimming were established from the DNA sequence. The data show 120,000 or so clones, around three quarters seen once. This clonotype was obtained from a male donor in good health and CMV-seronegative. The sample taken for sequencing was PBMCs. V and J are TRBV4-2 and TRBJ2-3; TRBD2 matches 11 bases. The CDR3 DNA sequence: TGTGCCAGCAGCCAAAGATCCAATAGCGGGAGGGTTCTTAGCACAGATACGCAGTATTTT. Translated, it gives CASSQRSNSGRVLSTDTQYF.